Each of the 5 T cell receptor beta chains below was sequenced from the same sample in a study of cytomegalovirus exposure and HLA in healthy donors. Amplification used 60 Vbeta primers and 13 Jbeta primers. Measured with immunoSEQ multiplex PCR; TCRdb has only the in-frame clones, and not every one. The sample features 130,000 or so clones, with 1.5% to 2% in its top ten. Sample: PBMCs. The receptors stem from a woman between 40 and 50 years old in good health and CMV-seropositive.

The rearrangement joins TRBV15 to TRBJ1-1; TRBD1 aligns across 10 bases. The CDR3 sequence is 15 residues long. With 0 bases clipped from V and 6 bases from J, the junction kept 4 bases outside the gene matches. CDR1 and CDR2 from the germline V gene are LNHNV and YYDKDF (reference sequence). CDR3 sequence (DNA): TGTGCCACCAGCAGAGAGGGACAGGGGCGGGCTGAAGCTTTCTTT. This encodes CATSREGQGRAEAFF.

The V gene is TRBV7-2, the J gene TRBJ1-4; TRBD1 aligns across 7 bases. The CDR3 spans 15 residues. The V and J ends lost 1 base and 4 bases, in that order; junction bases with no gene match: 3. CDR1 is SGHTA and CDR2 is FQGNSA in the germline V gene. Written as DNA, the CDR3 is TGTGCCAGCAGCTTAGTTTGGGACAGTAATGAAAAACTGTTTTTT. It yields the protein CASSLVWDSNEKLFF.

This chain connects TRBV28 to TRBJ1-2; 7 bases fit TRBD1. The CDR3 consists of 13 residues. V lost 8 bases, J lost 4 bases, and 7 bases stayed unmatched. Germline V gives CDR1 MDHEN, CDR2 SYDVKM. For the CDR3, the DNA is TGTGCCAGCCTTACAGGGGACGTCTATGGCTACACCTTC. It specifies CASLTGDVYGYTF.

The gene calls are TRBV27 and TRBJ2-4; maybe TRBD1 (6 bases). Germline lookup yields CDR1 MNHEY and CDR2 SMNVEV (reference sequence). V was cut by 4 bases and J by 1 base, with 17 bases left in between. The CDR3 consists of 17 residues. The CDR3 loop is CASSSYRDPRAKNIQYF. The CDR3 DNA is TGTGCCAGCAGTTCGTACAGGGATCCGAGGGCCAAAAACATTCAGTACTTC.

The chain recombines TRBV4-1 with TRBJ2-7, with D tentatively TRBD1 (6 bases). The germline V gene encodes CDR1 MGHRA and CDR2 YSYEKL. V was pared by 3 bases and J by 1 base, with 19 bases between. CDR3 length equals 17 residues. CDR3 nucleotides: TGCGCCAGCAGCCACCCTATCAAGGGGGTCTCATCCTACGAGCAGTACTTC. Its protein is CASSHPIKGVSSYEQYF.